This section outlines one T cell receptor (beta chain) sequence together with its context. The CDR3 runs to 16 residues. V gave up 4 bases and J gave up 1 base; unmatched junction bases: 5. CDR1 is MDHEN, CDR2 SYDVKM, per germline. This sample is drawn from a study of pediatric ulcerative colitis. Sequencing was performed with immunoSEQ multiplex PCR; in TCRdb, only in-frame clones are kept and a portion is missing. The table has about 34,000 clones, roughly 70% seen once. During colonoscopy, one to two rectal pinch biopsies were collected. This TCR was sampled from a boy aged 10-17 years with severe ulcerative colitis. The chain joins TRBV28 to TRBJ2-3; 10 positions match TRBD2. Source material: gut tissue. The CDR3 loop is CASSSILAGRTDTQYF. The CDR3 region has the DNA TGTGCCAGCAGTTCAATACTAGCGGGACGCACAGATACGCAGTATTTT. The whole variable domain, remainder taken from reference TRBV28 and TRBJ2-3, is DVKVTQSSRYLVKRTGEKVFLECVQDMDHENMFWYRQDPGLGLRLIYFSYDVKMKEKGDIPEGYSVSREKKERFSLILESASTNQTSMYLCASSSILAGRTDTQYFGPGTRLTVL.